The rows below give T cell receptor beta chains drawn from one sample of a study of beta chain features in type 1 diabetes. Repertoires were generated with immunoSEQ multiplex PCR, while TCRdb's copy carries only in-frame clones and drops some. The sample records under 250,000 clones, roughly 13% being singletons. Sequenced material: naive CD4+ T cells from blood. The receptors here all came from a woman aged 40 to 50 in good health. Each CDR3 is given with its conserved first and last residue. The D gene is left open where the match is weak. Size is stated for part of the rows, as once, few or many counts, or as a class when the clone is expanded.

clone_size | d_call | j_call | v_call | cdr3_aa | cdr3_nt
- | - | TRBJ1-2 | TRBV19 | CASAGYGYTF | TGTGCCTCCGCGGGCTATGGCTACACCTTC
few | TRBD1 | TRBJ1-4 | TRBV7-2 | CASSNRGLGEKLFF | TGTGCCAGCAGCAACAGGGGGCTGGGGGAAAAACTGTTTTTT
- | TRBD1 | TRBJ1-2 | TRBV11-2 | CASSLVGTGYGYTF | TGTGCCAGCAGCTTAGTAGGGACAGGCTATGGCTACACCTTC
few | TRBD1 | TRBJ1-2 | TRBV12-5 | CASGLTHRGPNGYTF | TGTGCTAGTGGTTTGACCCACAGGGGGCCGAATGGCTACACCTTC
- | TRBD1 | TRBJ2-7 | TRBV19 | CASSTGQGYEQYF | TGTGCCAGTAGTACCGGACAGGGCTACGAGCAGTACTTC
few | - | TRBJ2-6 | TRBV9 | CASSVTGSGANVLTF | TGTGCCAGCAGCGTAACAGGCTCTGGGGCCAACGTCCTGACTTTC
many | TRBD1 | TRBJ2-1 | TRBV9 | CASSSSGTGHNEQFF | TGTGCCAGCAGCTCCTCCGGGACAGGCCACAATGAGCAGTTCTTC
once | - | TRBJ1-1 | TRBV6-1 | CASSHGNTEAFF | TGTGCCAGCAGTCACGGGAACACTGAAGCTTTCTTT
- | TRBD1 | TRBJ2-5 | TRBV6-6 | CASSDRGKEETQYF | TGTGCCAGCAGTGACAGGGGGAAGGAGGAGACCCAGTACTTC
- | TRBD2 | TRBJ2-1 | TRBV5-1 | CASSLFLAGGRNEQFF | TGCGCCAGCAGCTTATTCCTAGCGGGGGGGCGGAATGAGCAGTTCTTC
few | TRBD2 | TRBJ2-1 | TRBV14 | CASSAGAYNEQFF | TGTGCCAGCAGCGCGGGAGCTTACAATGAGCAGTTCTTC
few | TRBD1 | TRBJ1-5 | TRBV5-1 | CASSAGTGNQPQHF | TGCGCCAGCAGCGCCGGGACAGGGAATCAGCCCCAGCATTTT
- | - | TRBJ1-2 | TRBV6-5 | CASRPQGRGYTF | TGTGCCAGCAGACCACAGGGCCGGGGCTACACCTTC
many | - | TRBJ2-7 | TRBV14 | CASSQTYEQYF | TGTGCCAGCAGCCAGACTTACGAGCAGTACTTC
few | - | TRBJ2-5 | TRBV4-1 | CASSQDYGGETQYF | TGCGCCAGCAGCCAAGATTATGGCGGAGAGACCCAGTACTTC
few | TRBD1 | TRBJ1-5 | TRBV15 | CATSRGVEQGVNQPQHF | TGTGCCACCAGCAGAGGTGTCGAACAGGGGGTTAATCAGCCCCAGCATTTT
few | - | TRBJ1-1 | TRBV6-5 | CASSYSSVLNTEAFF | TGTGCCAGCAGTTACTCGTCAGTCTTAAACACTGAAGCTTTCTTT
few | TRBD1 | TRBJ2-5 | TRBV5-1 | CASSHDRGETQYF | TGCGCCAGCAGCCATGACAGGGGAGAGACCCAGTACTTC
- | TRBD2 | TRBJ2-7 | TRBV14 | CASSRAGQVYEQYF | TGTGCCAGCAGCCGAGCGGGGCAGGTCTACGAGCAGTACTTC
- | TRBD2 | TRBJ2-3 | TRBV7-2 | CASSPSERGNTDTQYF | TGTGCCAGCAGCCCTTCGGAGCGGGGAAACACAGATACGCAGTATTTT
- | - | TRBJ1-2 | TRBV2 | CASRSAGVGYTF | TGTGCCAGCAGGTCAGCAGGGGTCGGCTACACCTTC
- | TRBD2 | TRBJ2-7 | TRBV9 | CASSVEAGNYEQYF | TGTGCCAGCAGCGTGGAAGCGGGGAACTACGAGCAGTACTTC
few | TRBD2 | TRBJ2-2 | TRBV2 | CASSALAGTGELFF | TGTGCCAGCAGCGCCCTAGCGGGGACCGGGGAGCTGTTTTTT
few | - | TRBJ2-1 | TRBV5-6 | CASNLGPGSSYNEQFF | TGTGCCAGCAACCTGGGTCCAGGAAGCTCCTACAATGAGCAGTTCTTC
few | - | TRBJ2-1 | TRBV5-1 | CASSPRGWEQFF | TGCGCCAGCAGCCCTCGGGGTTGGGAGCAGTTCTTC
- | TRBD1 | TRBJ2-5 | TRBV27 | CASSVIPGQSQETQYF | TGTGCCAGCAGTGTGATCCCGGGACAGTCACAAGAGACCCAGTACTTC
- | - | TRBJ2-1 | TRBV25-1 | CASSPLTSYNEQFF | TGTGCCAGCAGCCCACTGACTTCCTACAATGAGCAGTTCTTC
few | - | TRBJ2-7 | TRBV6-1 | CASSRNGYEQYF | TGTGCCAGCAGTCGTAACGGGTACGAGCAGTACTTC
- | TRBD2 | TRBJ2-2 | TRBV9 | CASSVHGGAPGELFF | TGTGCCAGCAGCGTACACGGGGGGGCCCCCGGGGAGCTGTTTTTT
- | - | TRBJ2-7 | TRBV29-1 | CSVEAGLRGQYF | TGCAGCGTTGAAGCAGGTCTAAGGGGGCAGTACTTC
few | - | TRBJ1-4 | TRBV13 | CASSYRTDNEKLFF | TGTGCCAGCAGCTACAGGACGGATAATGAAAAACTGTTTTTT
few | - | TRBJ2-5 | TRBV7-2 | CASRQSRNGQYF | TGTGCCAGCAGGCAATCCAGGAATGGGCAGTACTTC
- | - | TRBJ1-1 | TRBV2 | CASKTGTSDHAEAFF | TGTGCCAGCAAAACCGGGACATCAGACCATGCTGAAGCTTTCTTT
few | - | TRBJ2-2 | TRBV11-2 | CASSLVRRNTGELFF | TGTGCCAGCAGCTTAGTGCGGCGGAACACCGGGGAGCTGTTTTTT
few | - | TRBJ2-7 | TRBV9 | CASSGTETYEQYF | TGTGCCAGCAGCGGGACAGAGACCTACGAGCAGTACTTC
- | TRBD1 | TRBJ1-4 | TRBV25-1 | CASSTQGFSEKLFF | TGTGCCAGCAGTACACAGGGGTTTTCTGAAAAACTGTTTTTT
few | TRBD1 | TRBJ2-7 | TRBV6-1 | CASSRQGDISYEQYF | TGTGCCAGCTCAAGACAGGGGGATATCTCCTACGAGCAGTACTTC
- | - | TRBJ2-3 | TRBV7-2 | CASSSVSTDTQYF | TGTGCCAGCAGCTCCGTTAGCACAGATACGCAGTATTTT
- | TRBD1 | TRBJ2-3 | TRBV7-9 | CASSRDRDSTDTQYF | TGTGCCAGCAGCCGCGACAGGGATAGCACAGATACGCAGTATTTT
- | TRBD2 | TRBJ2-7 | TRBV11-2 | CASSSSGGPSYEQYF | TGTGCCAGCAGCTCTAGCGGGGGGCCCTCCTACGAGCAGTACTTC
few | - | TRBJ1-6 | TRBV6-4 | CASSEAGARGSPLHF | TGTGCCAGCAGTGAGGCAGGGGCTCGGGGTTCACCCCTCCACTTT
few | TRBD1 | TRBJ1-2 | TRBV7-2 | CASSPPGQGMNYGYTF | TGTGCCAGCAGCCCCCCCGGACAGGGGATGAACTATGGCTACACCTTC
- | - | TRBJ1-1 | TRBV27 | CASSLQGKAWTEAFF | TGTGCCAGCAGTTTGCAGGGGAAGGCTTGGACTGAAGCTTTCTTT
- | - | TRBJ1-2 | TRBV5-1 | CASSRGQNSQGYTF | TGCGCCAGCTCTAGGGGCCAGAATAGCCAGGGCTACACCTTC
- | - | TRBJ1-5 | TRBV28 | CASSLGRVSQPQHF | TGTGCCAGCAGTTTAGGCAGGGTATCCCAGCCCCAGCATTTT
few | - | TRBJ2-3 | TRBV11-2 | CASSLVGVEYF | TGTGCCAGCAGCTTAGTAGGAGTGGAGTATTTT
- | - | TRBJ1-1 | TRBV7-9 | CASSSYSTEAFF | TGTGCCAGCAGCTCGTACAGCACTGAAGCTTTCTTT
- | TRBD1 | TRBJ1-1 | TRBV6-5 | CASSLWTGANTEAFF | TGTGCCAGCAGCCTTTGGACAGGGGCGAACACTGAAGCTTTCTTT
few | TRBD2 | TRBJ2-3 | TRBV11-2 | CASSFRGGYTDTQYF | TGTGCCAGCAGCTTTCGGGGGGGATACACAGATACGCAGTATTTT
- | TRBD1 | TRBJ1-5 | TRBV5-8 | CASSPPWGDRPNQPQHF | TGTGCCAGCAGCCCTCCCTGGGGGGACAGGCCAAATCAGCCCCAGCATTTT